The clone carrying this TCR beta chain ranks as medium-sized. Antigen specificity is unknown. These data originate in a study of T cell repertoires in aging, cancer and after chemotherapy. Whole-study findings and limits: Across the chemotherapy interval, each cancer cohort showed higher median generation probability, suggesting thymic rebound. Untreated cancer patients had significantly lower blood TCR diversity than age-matched healthy donors. The repertoire data cannot show anything about immunological memory following chemotherapy.

Germline V gene lookup returns CDR1 SGHTA and CDR2 FQGNSA. The CDR3 loop spans 17 amino acids. V was shortened by 3 bases and J by 1 base, with 16 bases between the two germline ends. Multiplex touch-down PCR with TRB-A/B primers amplified rearranged V-D-J TRB sequences. MiXCR, applied by TCRdb to the multiplex PCR reads, yields one record per CDR3 protein. In the table there are about 2,300 distinct CDR3 sequences, about 26% of which are singletons. The template was genomic DNA from peripheral blood, not RNA. The receptor was isolated from a human donor in good health. The specimen was blood. This sequence joins TRBV7-2 and TRBJ1-5; a weak D match, TRBD1 (6 bases). In DNA, the CDR3 is TGTGCCAGCAGCTTGGGCCGGGGGGGCGCGAGCAATCAGCCCCAGCATTTT. It encodes CASSLGRGGASNQPQHF.